Presented here are 10 T cell receptor beta chains from one specimen sequenced in a study of glioma-infiltrating T cells. Amplification of TCR alpha and beta CDR3 regions from RNA used iRepertoire nested multiplex PCR. TCRdb ran MiXCR on the multiplex PCR reads and lists one entry per CDR3 protein. The table lists around 130,000 distinct CDR3 sequences, under 25% of them singletons. The sequencing sample was made of glioma tissue, nonneoplastic brain tissue, or PBMCs (not recorded which). These receptors all stem from a human donor with low-grade glioma or glioblastoma, undergoing nonglioma brain surgery, or in good health (not recorded which).

This clonotype was seen at least ten times. V and J are TRBV27 and TRBJ1-5, with TRBD1 matching 9 bases. The J segment lost 9 bases and the V segment lost 3 bases, leaving 6 bases of the junction unmatched. The germline CDR1 and CDR2 sequences are MNHEY and SMNVEV (reference sequence). The CDR3 sequence is 14 residues long. CDR3 amino acids: CASSLRQGVRPQHF. In DNA form, the CDR3 reads TGTGCCAGCAGTTTGCGACAGGGGGTGAGGCCCCAGCATTTT.

J is TRBJ1-3 and V is TRBV18; D is perhaps TRBD1 (6 bases). From germline, CDR1 is KGHSH and CDR2 LQKENI. V lost 6 bases, J lost 2 bases, and 20 bases lay in between. The CDR3 sequence is 17 residues long. CDR3 loop: CASSLSPPNRAGNTIYF. The CDR3 nucleotides are TGTGCCAGCTCCCTTAGCCCCCCCAACAGGGCTGGAAACACCATATATTTT. Drawing the rest from reference TRBV18 and TRBJ1-3, the complete variable domain is NAGVMQNPRHLVRRRGQEARLRCSPMKGHSHVYWYRQLPEEGLKFMVYLQKENIIDESGMPKERFSAEFPKEGPSILRIQQVVRGDSAAYFCASSLSPPNRAGNTIYFGEGSWLTVV.

This clonotype was seen repeatedly, ten times or more. The rearrangement uses TRBV7-2 and TRBJ1-5; D unclear. Trimming took 3 bases from V and 2 from J, leaving 8 bases between them. The CDR3 is 14 amino acids. The germline V gene has CDR1 SGHTA and CDR2 FQGNSA. CDR3 sequence reads: CASSFGPGNQPQHF. As DNA, the CDR3 is TGTGCCAGCAGCTTCGGACCGGGCAATCAGCCCCAGCATTTT.

The CDR3 here is CATDFQGSSGNTIYF. The CDR3, as DNA: TGTGCCACAGACTTTCAGGGTAGCTCTGGAAACACCATATATTTT. This rearrangement joins TRBV10-3 to TRBJ1-3, with D tentatively TRBD1 (5 bases). The CDR3 is made up of 15 amino acids. Trimming took off 10 bases at V and 0 bases at J, with 16 bases between the two ends. Germline V CDR1 and CDR2: ENHRY, SYGVKD.

This clonotype was found many times. The chain has TRBV20-1 and TRBJ2-3, with a possible D match to TRBD1 (6 bases). The germline gives CDR1 DFQATT, CDR2 SNEGSKA (reference sequence). The CDR3 runs to 15 residues. Trimming cost V 6 bases and J 0 bases, with 16 bases left between them. CDR3 coding DNA: TGCAGTGCCCGCCTGACCGGGACAAGCACAGATACGCAGTATTTT. Residues: CSARLTGTSTDTQYF.

With regard to this clonotype: One end of the junction is discordant with germline, which a read error may explain. The chain has TRBV4-1 and TRBJ1-5; no clear D gene. This CDR3 has 17 amino acids. Germline CDR1 and CDR2: MGHRA and YSYEKL. Here the CDR3 DNA reads TGCGCCAGCAGCCAAGTGGCCTACGAGTATAGCAATCGGCCCCAGCATTTT. The encoded protein is CASSQVAYEYSNRPQHF.

This clonotype was seen more than once but under ten times. A much larger clonotype is one base distant, so this may be a read error. The chain uses TRBV27 and TRBJ1-1; D is perhaps TRBD1 (6 bases). Germline lookup yields CDR1 MNHEY and CDR2 SMNVEV (reference sequence). CDR3 length: 13 amino acids. The CDR3 coding sequence is TGTGCCAGCAGTCCAAGATGGGACACTGAAGCTCTCTTT. This translates into CASSPRWDTEALF.

There are a few counts of this clonotype. The chain couples TRBV28 to TRBJ2-1; 8 bases fit TRBD1. Germline CDR1 is MDHEN and CDR2 is SYDVKM. This CDR3 contains 13 residues. The V gene end was trimmed by 6 bases and the J gene end by 8 bases; junction bases not matched to a gene: 6. Written as DNA, the CDR3 is TGTGCCAGCAGAATACAGACAGGGGATGAGCAGTTCTTC. It translates to CASRIQTGDEQFF.

The chain combines TRBV7-2 with TRBJ2-7; D ambiguous. Trimming took 1 base from V and 2 from J, leaving 6 bases between them. This CDR3 contains 13 residues. CDR1 is SGHTA and CDR2 is FQGNSA in the germline V gene. As DNA, the CDR3 is TGTGCCAGCAGCTTAGAGGTTCCCTACGAGCAGTACGTC. Its translation: CASSLEVPYEQYV.

On this clonotype itself: A much more abundant neighbour one base away suggests this may be a read error. The V call is TRBV7-9, the J call TRBJ1-2; 7 bases are shared with TRBD1. The CDR3 is made up of 15 amino acids. Germline V lookup: CDR1 SEHNR, CDR2 FQNEAQ (reference sequence). CDR3 in amino acids: CASSLGDSSTYGCTF. The CDR3 region has the DNA TGTGCCAGCAGCTTAGGGGACAGCTCCACCTATGGCTGCACCTTC.